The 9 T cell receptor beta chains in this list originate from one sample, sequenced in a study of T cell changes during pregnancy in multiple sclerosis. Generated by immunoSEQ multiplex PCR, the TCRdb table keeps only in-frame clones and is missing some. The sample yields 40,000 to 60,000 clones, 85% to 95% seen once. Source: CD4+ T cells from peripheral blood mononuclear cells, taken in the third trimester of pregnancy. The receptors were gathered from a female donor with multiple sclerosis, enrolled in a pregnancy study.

The CDR3 loop reads CASTRDRANQPQHF. The CDR3 nucleotides read TGTGCCAGCACGAGGGACAGGGCTAACCAGCCCCAGCATTTT. V usage is TRBV28 and J usage is TRBJ1-5; 9 nucleotides align to TRBD1. CDR1 and CDR2 from the germline V gene are MDHEN and SYDVKM. There are 14 residues in the CDR3. Trimming cost V 7 bases and J 7 bases; bases outside gene matches: 8.

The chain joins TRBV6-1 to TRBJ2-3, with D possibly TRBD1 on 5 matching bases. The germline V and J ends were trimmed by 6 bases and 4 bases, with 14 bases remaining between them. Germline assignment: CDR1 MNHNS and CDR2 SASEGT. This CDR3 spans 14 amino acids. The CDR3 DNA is TGTGCCAGCAGAGAATTAGGGGTCGCAGATACGCAGTATTTT. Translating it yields CASRELGVADTQYF.

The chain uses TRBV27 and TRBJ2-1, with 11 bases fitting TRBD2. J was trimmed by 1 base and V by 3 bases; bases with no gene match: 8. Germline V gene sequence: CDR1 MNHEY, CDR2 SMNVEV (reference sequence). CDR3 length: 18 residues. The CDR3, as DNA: TGTGCCAGCAGTTTGGTAGCGGGAGGGCCCTGGTCCTACAATGAGCAGTTCTTC. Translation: CASSLVAGGPWSYNEQFF.

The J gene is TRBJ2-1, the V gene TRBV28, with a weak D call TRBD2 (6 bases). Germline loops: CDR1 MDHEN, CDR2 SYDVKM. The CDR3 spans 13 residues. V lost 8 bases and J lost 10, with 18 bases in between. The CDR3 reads CASGRGIGSEQFF. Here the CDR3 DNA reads TGTGCCAGCGGGCGGGGAATCGGGTCCGAGCAGTTCTTC.

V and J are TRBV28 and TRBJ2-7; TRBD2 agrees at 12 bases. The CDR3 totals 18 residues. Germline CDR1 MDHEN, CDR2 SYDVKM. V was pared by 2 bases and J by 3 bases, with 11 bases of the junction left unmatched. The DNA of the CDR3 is TGTGCCAGCAGTTTACCCGCCGGGACTAGCGGGCCACTCTACGAGCAGTACTTC. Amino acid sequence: CASSLPAGTSGPLYEQYF.

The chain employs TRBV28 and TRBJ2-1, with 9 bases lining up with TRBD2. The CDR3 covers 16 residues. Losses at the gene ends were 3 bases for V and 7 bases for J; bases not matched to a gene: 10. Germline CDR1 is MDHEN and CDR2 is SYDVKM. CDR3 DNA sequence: TGTGCCAGCAGTTTCGTCTTGGCGGGAGGGCGGAATGAGCAGTTCTTC. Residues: CASSFVLAGGRNEQFF.

CDR3 sequence (DNA): TGTGCCACCAGCAGACCCCCAGGGGGCCTGAACACTGAAGCTTTCTTT. It translates to CATSRPPGGLNTEAFF. V is TRBV15 and J is TRBJ1-1; 8 nucleotides match TRBD1. CDR3 length: 16 residues. Germline CDR1 and CDR2: LNHNV and YYDKDF (reference sequence). The trim removed 2 bases at V and 0 bases at J, leaving 5 bases unmatched.

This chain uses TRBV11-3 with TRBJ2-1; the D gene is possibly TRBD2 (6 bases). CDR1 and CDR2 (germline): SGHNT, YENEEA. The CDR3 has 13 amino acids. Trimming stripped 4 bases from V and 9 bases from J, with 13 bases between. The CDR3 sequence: CASSSRAGSEQFF. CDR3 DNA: TGTGCCAGCAGCTCAAGGGCCGGGAGTGAGCAGTTCTTC.

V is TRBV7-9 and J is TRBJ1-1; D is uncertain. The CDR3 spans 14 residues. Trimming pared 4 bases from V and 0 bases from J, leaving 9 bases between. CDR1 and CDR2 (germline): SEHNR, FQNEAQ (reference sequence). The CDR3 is CASSSSVMNTEAFF. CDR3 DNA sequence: TGTGCCAGCAGCTCCTCGGTAATGAACACTGAAGCTTTCTTT.